This T cell receptor (beta chain) originates from a study of esophageal squamous cell carcinoma under preoperative chemotherapy. Regarding this clonotype: Mismatch with germline at one junction end may stem from a read error.

Time point defined: before preoperative PTX-NDP chemotherapy. Before surgery, patients were given preoperative paclitaxel-nedaplatin chemotherapy. The CDR3 is made up of 15 amino acids. CDR1 and CDR2 (germline): MNHGY, SAAAGT. TCRdb reanalysed the PCR reads using MiXCR and keeps one entry per CDR3 protein. The sample has some 16,000 distinct CDR3 sequences, less than 65% seen once. This specimen was acquired from a patient given preoperative chemotherapy. This sequence was found in a human donor with esophageal squamous cell carcinoma. The donor label of this sample is uncertain. The chain carries TRBV6-8 and TRBJ2-3, with D possibly TRBD2 on 7 matching bases. CDR3 coding DNA: TGTGGCAGCGGCCCCGGGCGGGGGCCGGAAGATACGCAGTATTTT. Translation gives CGSGPGRGPEDTQYF.